This passage covers 31 T cell receptor beta chains from one sample sequenced in a study of T cells after somatic rescue of genetic block. Clones were read by immunoSEQ multiplex PCR, and TCRdb kept only the in-frame ones, dropping some. The sample includes 68,000 or so clones, around 92% of them seen just once. Sequenced input: peripheral blood mononuclear cells (PBMCs). These receptors originate from a man aged 35-49 years.

This chain connects TRBV2 to TRBJ1-3; D ambiguous. Germline assignment: CDR1 SNHLY and CDR2 FYNNEI. CDR3 size: 15 residues. The germline V and J ends were trimmed by 5 bases and 0 bases, with 11 bases remaining between them. The CDR3 DNA is TGTGCCAGCAGTCCCGACCGGTACTCTGGAAACACCATATATTTT. Amino acids: CASSPDRYSGNTIYF.

This clone came up once. One junction end does not reproduce the germline sequence, and a read error may be involved. V is TRBV6-1 and J is TRBJ1-2; D not certain. The CDR3 totals 12 residues. Germline V CDR1 and CDR2: MNHNS, SASEGT. DNA for the CDR3: TGTGCCGGCAGCCAGGCTAACTATGGCTACACCTTC. This gives the protein CAGSQANYGYTF.

The gene calls are TRBV11-2 and TRBJ2-1; 8 bases line up with TRBD2. The CDR3 has 16 residues. Trimming at V came to 3 bases and at J to 3 bases, leaving 7 bases not matched to a gene. Germline V gene data show CDR1 as SGHAT and CDR2 as FQNNGV. The CDR3, as DNA: TGTGCCAGCAGCTTCCCTTACCGGGGGGGCTACAATGAGCAGTTCTTC. This translates into CASSFPYRGGYNEQFF.

The chain recombines TRBV10-3 with TRBJ2-3, with 9 bases that match TRBD1. Losses at the gene ends were 2 bases for V and 3 bases for J; bases not matched to a gene: 6. This CDR3 spans 16 amino acids. From germline, CDR1 is ENHRY and CDR2 SYGVKD. CDR3 DNA sequence: TGTGCCATCAGTGAGGGGCCGGACAGGGGTACAGATACGCAGTATTTT. Translation gives CAISEGPDRGTDTQYF.

The genes are TRBV7-8 and TRBJ2-1; 11 nucleotides match TRBD2. CDR1 is SGHVS and CDR2 is FQNEAQ in the germline V gene. J gave up 1 base and V 5 bases, and 4 bases lay outside the gene matches. The CDR3 consists of 16 residues. CDR3 DNA sequence: TGTGCCAGCAGCCCGCGGACTAGCGGGTCCTACAATGAGCAGTTCTTC. Translated, it gives CASSPRTSGSYNEQFF.

The J gene is TRBJ2-2, the V gene TRBV2; D is undetermined. Germline CDR1 SNHLY, CDR2 FYNNEI. The CDR3 is 13 amino acids. V gave up 7 bases and J gave up 7 bases, with 13 bases separating them. CDR3 protein: CASNWHINGELFF. The CDR3 nucleotides are TGTGCCAGCAATTGGCATATAAACGGGGAGCTGTTTTTT.

The gene calls are TRBV6-1 and TRBJ1-2; tentative D call: TRBD1 (5 bases). Between the trimmed V and J ends, which lost 10 bases and 4 bases, there was a span of 13 bases. This CDR3 comprises 12 residues. Germline loops: CDR1 MNHNS, CDR2 SASEGT. CDR3 nucleotide sequence: TGTGCCATCTGTCGGGGGGGCTATGGCTACACCTTC. As protein: CAICRGGYGYTF.

This chain links TRBV6-1 with TRBJ2-7, with 9 bases fitting TRBD1. CDR1 and CDR2 (germline): MNHNS, SASEGT. After removal of 5 bases from V and 2 bases from J, the junction contained 4 bases not matched to a gene. The CDR3 runs 14 residues. CDR3 residues: CASSPDRGTYEQYF. CDR3 sequence (DNA): TGTGCCAGCAGTCCGGACAGGGGCACCTACGAGCAGTACTTC.

The J gene is TRBJ2-3, the V gene TRBV11-1, with D possibly matching TRBD2 (6 bases). V gave up 2 bases and J gave up 2 bases, with 11 bases separating them. This CDR3 region has 15 residues. From germline, CDR1 is SGHAT and CDR2 FQDESV (reference sequence). The CDR3 coding sequence is TGTGCCAGCAGCTTAACCGGGGGATACACAGATACGCAGTATTTT. Encoded protein: CASSLTGGYTDTQYF.

V is TRBV15 and J is TRBJ2-1; D perhaps matches TRBD1 (5 bases). Trimming stripped 0 bases from V and 9 bases from J, with 12 bases between. The CDR3 spans 14 residues. Germline V gene data show CDR1 as LNHNV and CDR2 as YYDKDF (reference sequence). The CDR3 is CATSRDLGVGEQFF. In DNA, the CDR3 is TGTGCCACCAGCAGAGATTTAGGGGTTGGTGAGCAGTTCTTC. The full variable domain, rest sourced from reference TRBV15 and TRBJ2-1, is DAMVIQNPRYQVTQFGKPVTLSCSQTLNHNVMYWYQQKSSQAPKLLFHYYDKDFNNEADTPDNFQSRRPNTSFCFLDIRSPGLGDTAMYLCATSRDLGVGEQFFGPGTRLTVL.

In its sample, this clone was seen a few times. This chain connects TRBV19 to TRBJ2-1, with 9 bases aligning to TRBD1. Looked up from germline, CDR1 is LNHDA and CDR2 is SQIVND (reference sequence). CDR3 length: 14 residues. V dropped 7 bases and J dropped 9; count of bases not matched to a gene: 10. The DNA of the CDR3 is TGTGCCAGTACACGACAGGGGGTGCTGACTGAGCAGTTCTTC. Protein product: CASTRQGVLTEQFF.

The chain has TRBV20-1 and TRBJ2-1, with 7 bases lining up with TRBD2. V dropped 0 bases and J dropped 12; count of bases not matched to a gene: 2. Looked up from germline, CDR1 is DFQATT and CDR2 is SNEGSKA (reference sequence). This CDR3 has 11 amino acids. The chain's CDR3 is CSARDRGGQFF. The CDR3, as DNA: TGCAGTGCTAGAGATCGCGGGGGGCAGTTCTTC.

The J gene is TRBJ1-1, the V gene TRBV6-5, with D unresolved. Trimming pared 5 bases from V and 1 base from J, leaving 5 bases between. CDR3 length: 12 amino acids. Germline-derived CDR1 and CDR2 are MNHEY and SVGAGI. The CDR3, as DNA: TGTGCCAGCAGTAGGACGAACACTGAAGCTTTCTTT. Its protein product is CASSRTNTEAFF.

The DNA for the CDR3 is TGCGCCAGCAGCTTGCTGAGCTCCTACAATGAGCAGTTCTTC. This encodes CASSLLSSYNEQFF. The rearrangement uses TRBV5-1 and TRBJ2-1; D remains ambiguous. CDR1 and CDR2 (germline): SGHRS, YFSETQ. V lost 1 base, J lost 0 bases, and 5 bases lay in between. The CDR3 runs 14 residues.

V gene TRBV25-1 combines with J gene TRBJ1-3; D call uncertain. Germline V CDR1 and CDR2: MGHDK, SYGVNS. V shed 2 bases and J shed 0 bases, with 11 bases lying between them. The CDR3 consists of 16 residues. CDR3 in amino acids: CASSENYRDSGNTIYF. In nucleotides, the CDR3 is TGTGCCAGCAGTGAAAATTACAGAGACTCTGGAAACACCATATATTTT.

This chain joins TRBV19 and TRBJ2-5, with unresolved D. Matching the DNA end better, TRBJ2-7 makes the J call doubtful. The V gene's germline CDR1 is LNHDA and CDR2 SQIVND (reference sequence). This CDR3 comprises 13 residues. DNA for the CDR3: TGTGCCAGTAGTATTGCCTGGCGCCACGAGCAGTACTTC. Protein: CASSIAWRHEQYF.

In this sample, this clone turned up once. The chain joins TRBV7-2 to TRBJ2-7; D unclear. This CDR3 is 14 amino acids long. The V and J ends lost 1 base and 2 bases respectively, with 9 bases between them. Germline-derived CDR1 and CDR2 are SGHTA and FQGNSA. The CDR3 DNA is TGTGCCAGCAGCTTAGACCCCCGGACCTACGAGCAGTACTTC. It is translated as CASSLDPRTYEQYF.

The rearrangement joins TRBV4-1 to TRBJ2-1, with TRBD2 matching 12 bases. There are 19 residues in the CDR3. Germline V gene data show CDR1 as MGHRA and CDR2 as YSYEKL. V was clipped by 3 bases and J by 1 base; unmatched bases: 10. CDR3 amino acids: CASSHPLAGGPNSYNEQFF. Here the CDR3 DNA reads TGCGCCAGCAGCCACCCACTAGCGGGAGGTCCTAATTCCTACAATGAGCAGTTCTTC.

V gene TRBV2 combines with J gene TRBJ2-7, with 11 bases matching TRBD2. The CDR3 extends over 17 amino acids. Unmatched junction bases numbered 13, after V lost 5 bases and J lost 4 bases. Per the germline V gene, CDR1 is SNHLY and CDR2 is FYNNEI. DNA of the CDR3: TGTGCCAGCAGTTCTCCTATCACTAGCGGGAGCTCTTACGAGCAGTACTTC. Protein product: CASSSPITSGSSYEQYF. The full variable domain, in which reference TRBV2 and TRBJ2-7 provide the parts outside the CDR3, is EPEVTQTPSHQVTQMGQEVILRCVPISNHLYFYWYRQILGQKVEFLVSFYNNEISEKSEIFDDQFSVERPDGSNFTLKIRSTKLEDSAMYFCASSSPITSGSSYEQYFGPGTRLTVT.

The rearrangement joins TRBV28 to TRBJ2-1; D not resolved. Trimming left V 7 bases short and J 4 bases short, with 11 bases between. CDR3 size: 13 residues. Germline V gene lookup returns CDR1 MDHEN and CDR2 SYDVKM. CDR3 amino acids: CASTGSVYNEQFF. In nucleotides, the CDR3 is TGTGCCAGCACCGGCTCTGTTTACAATGAGCAGTTCTTC.

V is TRBV29-1 and J is TRBJ2-1; 8 nucleotides match TRBD2. J gave up 10 bases and V 7 bases, and 9 bases lay outside the gene matches. CDR3 length: 12 amino acids. The germline CDR1 and CDR2 sequences are SQVTM and ANQGSEA. This CDR3 is CSAIAASGEQFF. Here the CDR3 DNA reads TGCAGCGCCATTGCGGCTAGCGGGGAGCAGTTCTTC.

The chain is built from TRBV5-1 and TRBJ2-2, with TRBD2 matching 9 bases. Germline V lookup: CDR1 SGHRS, CDR2 YFSETQ. V trimming: 0 bases; J trimming: 6 bases; junction bases outside the gene matches: 3. The CDR3 covers 15 residues. In nucleotides, the CDR3 is TGCGCCAGCAGCTTGGAGAGCGGGGGGTCCGGGGAGCTGTTTTTT. Its protein product is CASSLESGGSGELFF.

This clone was observed once. The chain couples TRBV21-1 to TRBJ2-7. TRBV21-1 is noted as a pseudogene. The CDR3 spans 16 residues. The CDR3 sequence is CASSLKGEPITYEQYF. In DNA form, the CDR3 reads TGTGCCAGCAGCTTGAAAGGCGAACCCATTACCTACGAGCAGTACTTC.

The chain carries TRBV28 and TRBJ1-3; D gene ambiguous. V gave up 6 bases and J gave up 0 bases, with 15 bases separating them. Germline CDR1 is MDHEN and CDR2 is SYDVKM. The CDR3 is 16 amino acids. CDR3 protein: CASRDWTGSSGNTIYF. The CDR3 DNA sequence: TGTGCCAGCAGGGATTGGACGGGGAGCTCTGGAAACACCATATATTTT.

The V gene is TRBV27, the J gene TRBJ2-7; no reliable D call. With 0 bases removed from V and 2 bases from J, the gap between germline ends came to 8 bases. Germline V gives CDR1 MNHEY, CDR2 SMNVEV (reference sequence). The CDR3 consists of 14 residues. The CDR3 DNA is TGTGCCAGCAGTTTATCGTATGCTCCCTACGAGCAGTACTTC. Translated: CASSLSYAPYEQYF.

The gene calls are TRBV5-8 and TRBJ1-1; D remains unclear. With 0 bases removed from V and 3 bases from J, the gap between germline ends came to 6 bases. The CDR3 covers 13 residues. CDR1 and CDR2 (germline): SGHTS, YDEGEE. CDR3 sequence (DNA): TGTGCCAGCAGCTTGGCCCGGGACACTGAAGCTTTCTTT. It yields the protein CASSLARDTEAFF.

The chain employs TRBV28 and TRBJ2-7; D uncertain. CDR1 is MDHEN, CDR2 SYDVKM, per germline. V lost 7 bases to trimming and J lost 3 bases, with 13 bases between them. CDR3 length equals 13 residues. CDR3 residues: CASIKYLGYEQYF. In DNA, the CDR3 is TGTGCCAGCATTAAATACTTAGGCTACGAGCAGTACTTC.

J is TRBJ2-3 and V is TRBV7-2, with 9 bases aligning to TRBD2. Trimming cost V 0 bases and J 7 bases; bases outside gene matches: 11. Germline CDR1 and CDR2: SGHTA and FQGNSA. The CDR3 has 17 residues. For the CDR3, the DNA is TGTGCCAGCAGCTTAGCTGAGGGGCGGGGGGGCCATCATACGCAGTATTTT. Translating gives CASSLAEGRGGHHTQYF.

This sequence joins TRBV7-6 and TRBJ2-5; 11 nucleotides align to TRBD2. CDR1 is SGHVS, CDR2 FNYEAQ, per germline. V shed 5 bases and J 4 bases; nucleotides not matched to a gene: 6. CDR3 length: 15 residues. The CDR3 bases are TGTGCCAGCAGCCTTAGACTAGCGGGGAGAGAGACCCAGTACTTC. It codes for CASSLRLAGRETQYF.

J is TRBJ2-3 and V is TRBV5-1; the match to TRBD2 covers 16 bases. With 4 bases clipped from V and 4 bases from J, the junction kept 3 bases outside the gene matches. CDR1 SGHRS and CDR2 YFSETQ come from the germline V gene. This CDR3 has 16 amino acids. The CDR3 DNA follows: TGCGCCAGCAGCAAGGGACTAGCGGGGGGGCCAGATACGCAGTATTTT. Protein product: CASSKGLAGGPDTQYF. Filled out from reference TRBV5-1 and TRBJ2-3, the complete variable domain reads KAGVTQTPRYLIKTRGQQVTLSCSPISGHRSVSWYQQTPGQGLQFLFEYFSETQRNKGNFPGRFSGRQFSNSRSEMNVSTLELGDSALYLCASSKGLAGGPDTQYFGPGTRLTVL.

CDR3 region: CASSIDQIGAREQYF. CDR3 nucleotides: TGTGCCAGTAGTATAGATCAGATTGGAGCGCGTGAGCAGTACTTC. The chain is built from TRBV19 and TRBJ2-7; D unclear. The CDR3 is 15 amino acids. Trimming stripped 0 bases from V and 7 bases from J, with 16 bases between. Per germline, CDR1 LNHDA and CDR2 SQIVND (reference sequence).